The 13 T cell receptor beta chains below come from one sample, sequenced in a study of prognosis after radiotherapy for stage I lung cancer. Template was genomic DNA; TCR beta CDR3 amplified in two multiplex PCR rounds. First-round PCR employed TRBV- and TRBJ-specific primers for each gene. TCRdb used MiXCR to reprocess the multiplex PCR reads, holding one entry per CDR3 protein. The sample contains 30,000 to 35,000 distinct CDR3 sequences, 25% to 40% of which appear only once. This material consisted of PBMCs, taken before or after stereotactic body radiation therapy (not recorded which). The receptors shown here come from a donor over 45 with non-small cell lung cancer.

On this clonotype: Relative to the germline gene, one junction end is altered; a read error may explain this. The chain recombines TRBV6-9 with TRBJ1-2, with TRBD1 as a possible D gene (5 bases). Germline CDR1 MNHGY, CDR2 SVAAGI. CDR3 length: 16 amino acids. CDR3 loop: CASIYIRTWGGYGYTF. In nucleotides, the CDR3 is TGTGCCAGCATTTATATTCGGACATGGGGCGGCTATGGCTACACCTTC.

This clonotype has ten or more counts. This chain joins TRBV7-3 and TRBJ2-2; no reliable D call. Trimming left V 1 base short and J 0 bases short, with 9 bases between. CDR1 and CDR2 (germline): SGHTA, FQGTGA. The CDR3 is made up of 16 amino acids. The CDR3 region is CASSLNSASNTGELFF. In nucleotides, the CDR3 is TGTGCCAGCAGCTTAAACTCAGCGTCGAACACCGGGGAGCTGTTTTTT.

As concerns this clonotype: The junction and the germline gene differ at one end; a read error may be behind it. The chain is built from TRBV27 and TRBJ1-5; D not resolved. Germline CDR1 reads MNHEY; CDR2 reads SMNVEV (reference sequence). This CDR3 region has 15 residues. The CDR3 reads CASNLSSASGQSQHF. CDR3 coding DNA: TGTGCCAGCAATTTATCGTCGGCCTCCGGGCAGTCCCAGCATTTT.

Concerning this clonotype itself: It may be a read error: a sequence one base away is much more abundant. The chain recombines TRBV6-2 or TRBV6-3 with TRBJ2-1, with D perhaps matching TRBD1 (6 bases). CDR3 size: 15 residues. Trimming removed 4 bases at V and 7 bases at J, with 17 bases between. Per the germline V gene, CDR1 is MNHEY and CDR2 is SVGEGT. The CDR3 DNA reads TGTGCCAGCAGTTTCAGGGACACCCCAGGAAATGAGCAGTTCTTC. Amino acid sequence: CASSFRDTPGNEQFF.

There are many counts of this clonotype. This chain uses TRBV6-5 with TRBJ2-7, with D possibly TRBD1 on 5 matching bases. Germline values: CDR1 MNHEY, CDR2 SVGAGI. This CDR3 is 15 amino acids long. Trimming left V 0 bases short and J 4 bases short, with 13 bases between. The CDR3 DNA sequence: TGTGCCAGCAGTTACTCTGGACAATATGGGTACGAGCAGTACTTC. Translating it yields CASSYSGQYGYEQYF.

Details on this clonotype: A much larger clone sits a single nucleotide away, making a read error possible. This chain connects TRBV6-2 or TRBV6-3 to TRBJ2-4, with D maybe TRBD2 (5 bases). V shed 6 bases and J shed 0 bases, with 12 bases lying between them. This CDR3 contains 15 residues. The germline CDR1 and CDR2 sequences are MNHEY and SVGEGT. CDR3 bases: TGTGCCAGCAGCAGACTATCGGGAGCCAAAAACATTCAGTACTTC. This gives the protein CASSRLSGAKNIQYF.

By sample share, this clonotype is medium-sized. The CDR3 nucleotides are TGCAGTGCTCCAGACTCTGGGGCCAACGTCCTGACTTTC. Protein product: CSAPDSGANVLTF. This chain connects TRBV20-1 to TRBJ2-6; D not resolved. Looked up from germline, CDR1 is DFQATT and CDR2 is SNEGSKA (reference sequence). This CDR3 region has 13 residues. Deletions cut 5 bases from V and 0 bases from J, with 5 bases between.

This clonotype has a count of ten or more. The gene calls are TRBV28 and TRBJ2-7; tentatively, D is TRBD1 or TRBD2 (5 bases each). Germline V gene sequence: CDR1 MDHEN, CDR2 SYDVKM. Deletions cut 6 bases from V and 6 bases from J, with 15 bases between. The CDR3 is made up of 13 amino acids. The CDR3 nucleotides are TGTGCCAGCAGCTTCGAGGGGCCTCCCGAGCAGTACTTC. This encodes CASSFEGPPEQYF.

This clonotype was counted at least ten times. J is TRBJ2-7 and V is TRBV7-9; TRBD2 aligns across 8 bases. The V gene's germline CDR1 is SEHNR and CDR2 FQNEAQ (reference sequence). The CDR3 runs to 15 residues. Trimming removed 4 bases from V and 0 bases from J; junction bases left unmatched: 5. In nucleotides, the CDR3 is TGTGCCAGCAGCTCCGGGGGGGGATACTCCTACGAGCAGTACTTC. Its translation: CASSSGGGYSYEQYF.

This chain connects TRBV24-1 to TRBJ2-1; 10 bases line up with TRBD2. This CDR3 region has 16 residues. Losses at the gene ends were 4 bases for V and 4 bases for J; bases not matched to a gene: 6. The germline gives CDR1 KGHDR, CDR2 SFDVKD. CDR3 residues: CATSDSIAGGYNEQFF. CDR3 DNA sequence: TGTGCCACCAGTGACTCGATAGCGGGAGGATACAATGAGCAGTTCTTC.

This clonotype is labeled medium-sized. The chain couples TRBV6-5 to TRBJ2-1; D call uncertain. CDR1 and CDR2 (germline): MNHEY, SVGAGI. This CDR3 contains 15 residues. With 5 bases removed from V and 0 bases from J, the gap between germline ends came to 11 bases. CDR3 sequence: CASSTRQSSYNEQFF. The CDR3 region has the DNA TGTGCCAGCAGTACTCGACAAAGCTCCTACAATGAGCAGTTCTTC.

There are many counts of this clonotype. The chain joins TRBV20-1 to TRBJ2-1, with 11 bases lining up with TRBD2. The CDR3 loop spans 16 amino acids. Per the germline V gene, CDR1 is DFQATT and CDR2 is SNEGSKA (reference sequence). V gave up 4 bases and J gave up 4 bases; unmatched junction bases: 9. CDR3 sequence: CSATSLAGGSYNEQFF. The CDR3 region has the DNA TGCAGTGCTACCTCCTTAGCGGGAGGGTCTTACAATGAGCAGTTCTTC.

This chain connects TRBV28 to TRBJ1-5; weak D call: TRBD1 (5 bases). This CDR3 comprises 13 residues. V was clipped by 7 bases and J by 6 bases, with 13 bases between them. Germline V gene data show CDR1 as MDHEN and CDR2 as SYDVKM. This CDR3 reads CASTGFGIQPQHF. For the CDR3, the DNA is TGTGCCAGCACAGGGTTTGGGATTCAGCCCCAGCATTTT.